A selection of T cell receptor beta chains follows, all from one sample in a study of beta chain features in type 1 diabetes. Repertoires were generated with immunoSEQ multiplex PCR, while TCRdb's copy carries only in-frame clones and drops some. Among roughly 730,000 clones, around 15% were seen once, and the ten largest hold 0.02% to 0.025%. The sequenced material came from naive CD4+ T cells from blood. Receptor source: a man between 18 and 35 years old with type 1 diabetes. Each CDR3 is given with its conserved first and last residue. The D gene is left open where the match is weak. A clone size is listed for some rows: how often the clone was seen (once, few, many), or a class if it is expanded.

V gene	J gene	CDR3 length	clone size	D gene	CDR3 DNA	CDR3 protein
TRBV5-6	TRBJ2-3	16	few	-	TGTGCCAGCAGCTTGGAATCTGGCAGGTACACAGATACGCAGTATTTT	CASSLESGRYTDTQYF
TRBV5-6	TRBJ2-5	15	-	-	TGTGCCAGCAGCCCAAATGGGGAATTGGGAGAGACCCAGTACTTC	CASSPNGELGETQYF
TRBV5-4	TRBJ1-4	15	few	-	TGTGCCAGCAGCTTGAAGGGTTCCACTAATGAAAAACTGTTTTTT	CASSLKGSTNEKLFF
TRBV2	TRBJ2-3	15	few	-	TGTGCCAGCAGAGGGACACCCTTGAGAACAGATACGCAGTATTTT	CASRGTPLRTDTQYF
TRBV7-2	TRBJ2-5	16	-	-	TGTGCCAGCAGCTTAGTTGGGGGCACCCCAGGGGAGACCCAGTACTTC	CASSLVGGTPGETQYF
TRBV11-1	TRBJ2-2	17	few	-	TGTGCCAGCAGCACCTACGCCCGGACAGCGAACACCGGGGAGCTGTTTTTT	CASSTYARTANTGELFF
TRBV19	TRBJ2-6	17	few	-	TGTGCCAGCGACACGGGGGACAGCAGCTCTGGGGCCAACGTCCTGACTTTC	CASDTGDSSSGANVLTF
TRBV29-1	TRBJ1-6	14	few	-	TGCAGCGTGATCCTCGACGGGGGAAATTCACCCCTCCACTTT	CSVILDGGNSPLHF
TRBV6-5	TRBJ1-2	13	-	TRBD1	TGTGCCAGCAGCCGGACAGGGCTGGGAGGCTACACCTTC	CASSRTGLGGYTF
TRBV9	TRBJ2-2	16	few	-	TGTGCCAGCAGCAAAGGTAGTGGGGCGAACACCGGGGAGCTGTTTTTT	CASSKGSGANTGELFF
TRBV18	TRBJ2-1	14	-	-	TGTGCCAGCTCACCACCGGCTGAGGGGGGTGAGCAGTTCTTC	CASSPPAEGGEQFF
TRBV6-6	TRBJ2-3	14	few	-	TGTGCCAGCAGGGGGACCGCTAGCACAGATACGCAGTATTTT	CASRGTASTDTQYF
TRBV30	TRBJ1-2	16	-	-	TGTGCCTGGAGTCTTCTCCAGGGACAAGGATACTATGGCTACACCTTC	CAWSLLQGQGYYGYTF
TRBV29-1	TRBJ1-1	13	few	-	TGCAGCGTTGAAGTGAGCCCGAACACTGAAGCTTTCTTT	CSVEVSPNTEAFF
TRBV11-2	TRBJ2-5	16	-	-	TGTGCCAGCAGCCCACTTGTCGACAGGGCGGGGGAGACCCAGTACTTC	CASSPLVDRAGETQYF
TRBV6-4	TRBJ2-1	13	few	-	TGTGCCAGCAGTAAAACACAGGGCCCTGAGCAGTTCTTC	CASSKTQGPEQFF
TRBV7-9	TRBJ2-1	14	-	-	TGTGCCAGCAGCTTAGTGATAGAGGACAATGAGCAGTTCTTC	CASSLVIEDNEQFF
TRBV4-2	TRBJ2-3	14	-	-	TGTGCCAGCAGCCTGGGACTTCTCACAGATACGCAGTATTTT	CASSLGLLTDTQYF
TRBV9	TRBJ1-5	15	few	TRBD1	TGTGCCAGCAGCGTACAGGGGGCGAGCAATCAGCCCCAGCATTTT	CASSVQGASNQPQHF
TRBV6-5	TRBJ2-1	14	-	-	TGTGCCAGCAGTGTCGGCCTCCAAACCGATGAGCAGTTCTTC	CASSVGLQTDEQFF
TRBV5-1	TRBJ2-1	15	-	-	TGCGCCAGCAGCTTGAGGCCCTCGAGGGACAATGAGCAGTTCTTC	CASSLRPSRDNEQFF
TRBV4-2	TRBJ2-2	17	-	-	TGTGCCAGCAGCCCAGTCGGGGCTCATGGGAACACCGGGGAGCTGTTTTTT	CASSPVGAHGNTGELFF
TRBV11-2	TRBJ2-3	13	few	TRBD2	TGTGCCAGCAGCTTAGGCGGGGGGGCCTCCAAGTATTTT	CASSLGGGASKYF
TRBV4-1	TRBJ1-6	16	-	-	TGCGCCAGCAGCCAAGATCGGCCGGGAGGGTATTCACCCCTCCACTTT	CASSQDRPGGYSPLHF
TRBV4-1	TRBJ2-7	17	-	-	TGCGCCAGCAGCCAAGATCCCTCGCGGGGCTTGGCCTACGAGCAGTACTTC	CASSQDPSRGLAYEQYF
TRBV28	TRBJ1-2	15	-	-	TGTGCCAGCAGTTCCTCCGGGGAGGGCAACTATGGCTACACCTTC	CASSSSGEGNYGYTF
TRBV6-1	TRBJ2-5	14	-	TRBD2	TGTGCCAGCAGACGACTAGCGGATCAAGAGACCCAGTACTTC	CASRRLADQETQYF
TRBV21-1	TRBJ1-5	16	-	-	TGTGCCAGCAGCAAAGTGGTATCAGTTTCCAATCAGCCCCAGCATTTT	CASSKVVSVSNQPQHF
TRBV29-1	TRBJ2-1	14	-	TRBD1	TGCAGCGTTTTGAGGGGGTCAGGGGGCAATGAGCAGTTCTTC	CSVLRGSGGNEQFF
TRBV29-1	TRBJ2-2	13	few	TRBD1	TGCAGCTCCCGCACAGGGGCGGGCGGGGAGCTGTTTTTT	CSSRTGAGGELFF
TRBV9	TRBJ2-5	17	-	-	TGTGCCAGCAGCGGAAGCCGGACAGGAGGGATCTGGGAGACCCAGTACTTC	CASSGSRTGGIWETQYF